The 19 T cell receptor beta chains below all came from one sample that was sequenced in a study of blood T cell repertoires in COVID-19. TCRdb's copy holds only in-frame clones and misses some; the assay was immunoSEQ multiplex PCR. The sample lists about 110,000 clones; about four fifths were seen once. The sequenced sample was peripheral blood. Receptor source: a woman in her seventies with acute or convalescent COVID-19.

The chain recombines TRBV28 with TRBJ2-3; D may be TRBD2 (5 bases). This CDR3 comprises 17 residues. CDR1 and CDR2 from the germline V gene are MDHEN and SYDVKM. V dropped 6 bases and J dropped 3 bases, with 22 bases sitting between them. CDR3 amino acids: CASSSRSGNPRTDTQYF. The CDR3 DNA follows: TGTGCCAGCAGCAGCCGATCGGGGAATCCGAGGACAGATACGCAGTATTTT.

This clone showed up many times. V usage is TRBV14 and J usage is TRBJ2-2, with D tentatively TRBD1 (5 bases). With 4 bases removed from V and 1 base from J, the gap between germline ends came to 13 bases. Germline lookup yields CDR1 SGHDN and CDR2 FVKESK. The CDR3 loop spans 16 amino acids. Written as DNA, the CDR3 is TGTGCCAGCAGCCGACGGACATCAGAGAACACCGGGGAGCTGTTTTTT. It specifies CASSRRTSENTGELFF.

The table lists this clone with a few counts. The chain employs TRBV9 and TRBJ2-5; possibly TRBD2 for D (7 bases). CDR1 and CDR2 from the germline V gene are SGDLS and YYNGEE. V shed 3 bases and J shed 1 base, with 16 bases lying between them. There are 16 residues in the CDR3. DNA for the CDR3: TGTGCCAGCAGCGCAGGCGGGGGACACCTCCAAGAGACCCAGTACTTC. This translates into CASSAGGGHLQETQYF.

The rearrangement links TRBV18 to TRBJ1-4, with a possible D match to TRBD1 (6 bases). The CDR3 is 15 residues long. Trimming removed 5 bases from V and 5 bases from J, with 15 bases in between. Germline CDR1 KGHSH, CDR2 LQKENI. CDR3 protein: CASSVRTASNEKLFF. CDR3 DNA sequence: TGTGCCAGCTCAGTTAGGACAGCCAGCAATGAAAAACTGTTTTTT.

The gene calls are TRBV6-5 and TRBJ2-7, with 8 bases lining up with TRBD1. The germline V gene has CDR1 MNHEY and CDR2 SVGAGI. The CDR3 sequence is 14 residues long. V trimming: 5 bases; J trimming: 4 bases; junction bases outside the gene matches: 7. CDR3 sequence (DNA): TGTGCCAGCAGTCTCGGGACAGGTGGATACGAGCAGTACTTC. Protein: CASSLGTGGYEQYF.

This clone was seen only once. The V gene is TRBV3-1 (or the pseudogene TRBV3-2), the J gene TRBJ2-1; 8 bases map to TRBD1. The J segment lost 3 bases and the V segment lost 4 bases, leaving 5 bases of the junction unmatched. The CDR3 contains 15 residues. Germline CDR1 LGHDT, CDR2 YNNKEL (reference sequence). DNA of the CDR3: TGTGCCAGCAGCCTAGGACAGGGAGACTACAATGAGCAGTTCTTC. Amino acids: CASSLGQGDYNEQFF.

This chain uses TRBV7-8 with TRBJ1-6; maybe TRBD1 (5 bases). The CDR3 extends over 15 amino acids. Trimming took off 1 base at V and 6 bases at J, with 10 bases between the two ends. The germline V gene encodes CDR1 SGHVS and CDR2 FQNEAQ. The CDR3 here is CASSLEGRANSPLHF. The CDR3, as DNA: TGTGCCAGCAGCTTAGAGGGCAGGGCTAATTCACCCCTCCACTTT. The full variable domain, in which reference TRBV7-8 and TRBJ1-6 provide the parts outside the CDR3, is GAGVSQSPRYKVAKRGQDVALRCDPISGHVSLFWYQQALGQGPEFLTYFQNEAQLDKSGLPSDRFFAERPEGSVSTLKIQRTQQEDSAVYLCASSLEGRANSPLHFGNGTRLTVT.

The chain uses TRBV6-5 and TRBJ1-1; TRBD1 agrees at 10 bases. This CDR3 has 15 amino acids. The trim removed 10 bases at V and 5 bases at J, leaving 13 bases unmatched. CDR1 and CDR2 (germline): MNHEY, SVGAGI. The CDR3 coding sequence is TGTGCCACTATGGGAACGGGACAGGGGAGGACTGAAGCTTTCTTT. Its protein is CATMGTGQGRTEAFF.

V usage is TRBV28 and J usage is TRBJ2-5; TRBD2 is a possible D gene (6 bases). The CDR3 runs 15 residues. The germline gives CDR1 MDHEN, CDR2 SYDVKM. The V end lost 6 bases, the J end lost 2 bases, and 16 bases lay between the germline ends. The CDR3 protein is CASRTPGLGQETQYF. Written as DNA, the CDR3 is TGTGCCAGCAGAACTCCGGGACTCGGGCAAGAGACCCAGTACTTC.

V is TRBV3-1 (or the pseudogene TRBV3-2) and J is TRBJ2-7; 12 positions match TRBD2. Unmatched junction bases numbered 6, after V lost 4 bases and J lost 5 bases. The germline V gene encodes CDR1 LGHDT and CDR2 YNNKEL (reference sequence). This CDR3 region has 15 residues. The CDR3 protein is CASSPGLAGTNEQYF. For the CDR3, the DNA is TGTGCCAGCAGCCCAGGACTAGCGGGAACCAACGAGCAGTACTTC.

J is TRBJ2-5 and V is TRBV7-9; 7 bases fit TRBD2. CDR1 SEHNR and CDR2 FQNEAQ come from the germline V gene (reference sequence). Germline trimming cut 5 bases from V and 7 bases from J; bases unmatched to any gene: 10. The CDR3 length is 14 residues. The CDR3 protein is CASSRTGGGWTQYF. The CDR3 nucleotides are TGTGCCAGCAGCCGGACCGGCGGGGGATGGACCCAGTACTTC.

This chain uses TRBV15 with TRBJ1-5, with D possibly TRBD1 on 5 matching bases. There are 17 residues in the CDR3. Germline loops: CDR1 LNHNV, CDR2 YYDKDF (reference sequence). The germline V and J ends were trimmed by 0 bases and 1 base, with 13 bases remaining between them. The CDR3 bases are TGTGCCACCAGCAGAGATCTTGAAGGGGCCAGCAATCAGCCCCAGCATTTT. Its protein is CATSRDLEGASNQPQHF.

In nucleotides, the CDR3 is TGTGCCAAACTGGCAGGCGGGGGGCCGGGCTCCTACGAGCAGTACTTC. Its protein product is CAKLAGGGPGSYEQYF. The rearrangement joins TRBV11-3 to TRBJ2-7; 8 bases fit TRBD2. The CDR3 spans 16 residues. Trimming removed 10 bases from V and 0 bases from J; junction bases left unmatched: 14. The germline CDR1 and CDR2 sequences are SGHNT and YENEEA.

The chain links TRBV19 to TRBJ2-3; TRBD2 matches at 9 bases. Per germline, CDR1 LNHDA and CDR2 SQIVND (reference sequence). V lost 1 base to trimming and J lost 0 bases; unmatched junction nucleotides: 11. The CDR3 sequence is 19 residues long. The CDR3 sequence is CASSIGASGGTSSTDTQYF. The CDR3 DNA follows: TGTGCCAGTAGTATAGGGGCCAGCGGGGGGACCAGTAGCACAGATACGCAGTATTTT.

The chain uses TRBV5-8 and TRBJ2-7, with D possibly being TRBD1 (6 bases). The CDR3 runs 15 residues. CDR1 and CDR2 from the germline V gene are SGHTS and YDEGEE. Trimming cost V 2 bases and J 0 bases, with 12 bases left between them. CDR3 in amino acids: CASSFVVGGSYEQYF. The CDR3 DNA sequence: TGTGCCAGCAGCTTCGTGGTAGGGGGCTCCTACGAGCAGTACTTC.

The chain couples TRBV5-5 to TRBJ1-3; the D gene is possibly TRBD1 (5 bases). V lost 0 bases, J lost 0 bases, and 13 bases lay in between. This CDR3 contains 17 residues. Germline loops: CDR1 SGHKS, CDR2 YYEKEE (reference sequence). The CDR3 DNA reads TGTGCCAGCAGCTTGGCTTACGGACATAGCTCTGGAAACACCATATATTTT. Translated: CASSLAYGHSSGNTIYF.

The V and J genes are TRBV5-1 and TRBJ1-3, with 7 bases fitting TRBD1. The germline CDR1 and CDR2 sequences are SGHRS and YFSETQ. The CDR3 runs to 16 residues. V lost 4 bases and J lost 0; bases outside the gene matches: 7. CDR3 protein: CASSVQGGSSGNTIYF. In nucleotides, the CDR3 is TGCGCCAGCAGCGTGCAGGGGGGAAGCTCTGGAAACACCATATATTTT.

CDR3 sequence reads: CASSLAADYSTDTQYF. The CDR3 coding sequence is TGTGCCAGCAGCTTAGCGGCGGACTATAGCACAGATACGCAGTATTTT. The V call is TRBV7-9, the J call TRBJ2-3; perhaps TRBD2 as D (6 bases). This CDR3 comprises 16 residues. Between the trimmed V and J ends, which lost 0 bases and 0 bases, there was a span of 10 bases. The germline gives CDR1 SEHNR, CDR2 FQNEAQ (reference sequence). The variable domain in full, completed from reference TRBV7-9 and TRBJ2-3, reads DTGVSQNPRHKITKRGQNVTFRCDPISEHNRLYWYRQTLGQGPEFLTYFQNEAQLEKSRLLSDRFSAERPKGSFSTLEIQRTEQGDSAMYLCASSLAADYSTDTQYFGPGTRLTVL.

The rearrangement joins TRBV19 to TRBJ1-6; TRBD1 aligns across 8 bases. CDR1 LNHDA and CDR2 SQIVND come from the germline V gene (reference sequence). Losses at the gene ends were 6 bases for V and 8 bases for J; bases not matched to a gene: 12. The CDR3 is made up of 16 amino acids. Here the CDR3 reads CASRRNTGQVYSPLHF. CDR3 in DNA: TGTGCCAGTAGAAGAAATACGGGACAGGTCTATTCACCCCTCCACTTT.